Below, 27 T cell receptor beta chains from the same sample are listed, as sequenced in a study of control samples from healthy donors and cancer patients. Clones were read by immunoSEQ multiplex PCR, and TCRdb kept only the in-frame ones, dropping some. The profile shows 150,000 or so clones, around 96% of them singletons. The sequencing input was blood. The receptors shown here come from a woman aged 35 to 49 in good health.

The chain recombines TRBV5-1 with TRBJ2-5, with no clear D. The germline V gene has CDR1 SGHRS and CDR2 YFSETQ. V was cut by 0 bases and J by 1 base, with 7 bases left in between. The CDR3 has 14 residues. CDR3 DNA: TGCGCCAGCAGCTTGGGCGTGACCCAAGAGACCCAGTACTTC. It yields the protein CASSLGVTQETQYF.

The V call is TRBV7-4, the J call TRBJ1-1; D uncertain. V lost 0 bases and J lost 4, with 18 bases in between. This CDR3 has 17 amino acids. The V gene's germline CDR1 is SGHVT and CDR2 SQSDAQ. The chain's CDR3 is CASSLAGSKRGSTEAFF. The CDR3 DNA follows: TGTGCCAGCAGCTTAGCTGGGTCCAAGCGCGGGTCCACTGAAGCTTTCTTT.

The chain couples TRBV21-1 to TRBJ2-5; no DNA check was done on the table's D call, TRBD1. TRBV21-1 is described as a pseudogene. CDR3 length: 14 amino acids. This CDR3 reads CASSGDRSEETQYF. The CDR3 DNA reads as TGTGCCAGCAGCGGGGACAGGAGCGAAGAGACCCAGTACTTC.

The rearrangement joins TRBV6-5 to TRBJ1-1; possible D gene TRBD1, 5 bases. Per germline, CDR1 MNHEY and CDR2 SVGAGI. The length of the CDR3 is 14 residues. The ends were cut back, 5 bases at V and 1 base at J, with 11 bases in the middle. Here the CDR3 DNA reads TGTGCCAGCAGTCTTTTACAGGAGAACACTGAAGCTTTCTTT. Protein sequence: CASSLLQENTEAFF.

The gene calls are TRBV29-1 and TRBJ1-1; perhaps TRBD1 as D (6 bases). In germline, CDR1 is SQVTM, CDR2 ANQGSEA. The ends were cut back, 6 bases at V and 0 bases at J, with 11 bases in the middle. This CDR3 region has 13 residues. The CDR3: CSVVQGLNTEAFF. The CDR3 nucleotides are TGCAGCGTCGTACAGGGATTGAACACTGAAGCTTTCTTT.

The table lists this clone with a count of one. V gene TRBV10-3 combines with J gene TRBJ1-1; no firm D call. Trimming cost V 2 bases and J 7 bases, with 23 bases left between them. The CDR3 is 17 residues long. Per germline, CDR1 ENHRY and CDR2 SYGVKD. CDR3 coding DNA: TGTGCCATCAGTGAGGCGGCCTATGGCTCCCACCTCCGTGAAGCTTTCTTT. Its protein is CAISEAAYGSHLREAFF.

Concerning this clone: One end of the junction fails to match germline, which may point to a read error. The V gene is TRBV20-1, the J gene TRBJ1-2; no reliable D call. The germline V gene has CDR1 DFQATT and CDR2 SNEGSKA (reference sequence). The CDR3 runs 11 residues. The CDR3 coding sequence is TGCAGTGCCAATCCTGATAGGCCGGCAGTCTTC. This codes for CSANPDRPAVF.

This chain uses TRBV7-9 with TRBJ1-1, with a weak D call TRBD1 (5 bases). The CDR3 runs to 17 residues. Per germline, CDR1 SEHNR and CDR2 FQNEAQ (reference sequence). The germline V and J ends were trimmed by 5 bases and 1 base, with 20 bases remaining between them. CDR3 nucleotide sequence: TGTGCCAGCAGCCCTCGCGGGGTGGATAGGGGGAACACTGAAGCTTTCTTT. Amino acids: CASSPRGVDRGNTEAFF.

In its sample, this clone was seen once. The chain couples TRBV7-9 to TRBJ2-5; unclear D gene. Germline CDR1 reads SEHNR; CDR2 reads FQNEAQ (reference sequence). Trimming stripped 10 bases from V and 5 bases from J, with 14 bases between. The length of the CDR3 is 12 residues. DNA for the CDR3: TGTGCCACAATCTCCCCTGGTGAGACCCAGTACTTC. This sequence encodes CATISPGETQYF.

The J gene is TRBJ1-6, the V gene TRBV7-9; 8 bases are shared with TRBD1. This CDR3 contains 15 residues. The trim removed 1 base at V and 9 bases at J, leaving 5 bases unmatched. Germline lookup yields CDR1 SEHNR and CDR2 FQNEAQ (reference sequence). CDR3 amino acids: CASSLVGQGSSPLHF. DNA for the CDR3: TGTGCCAGCAGCTTAGTAGGACAGGGAAGTTCACCCCTCCACTTT.

In its sample, this clone was seen a few times. The same CDR3 is also encoded by other DNA sequences in this sample. The gene calls are TRBV7-9 and TRBJ1-1, with D hard to call. Trimming shortened V by 1 base and J by 0 bases, and 0 bases separated the two germline ends. Germline-derived CDR1 and CDR2 are SEHNR and FQNEAQ (reference sequence). This CDR3 has 12 amino acids. The CDR3 region is CASSLVNTEAFF. The CDR3 nucleotides are TGTGCCAGCAGCTTAGTGAACACTGAAGCTTTCTTT.

The J gene is TRBJ1-1, the V gene TRBV30; no definite D call. This CDR3 contains 13 residues. CDR1 and CDR2 from the germline V gene are GTSNPN and SVGIG (reference sequence). Trimming removed 5 bases at V and 1 base at J, with 11 bases between. The CDR3 region is CAWATPWNTEAFF. Written as DNA, the CDR3 is TGTGCCTGGGCAACTCCCTGGAACACTGAAGCTTTCTTT.

This chain links TRBV6-6 with TRBJ1-3, with a possible D match to TRBD1 (5 bases). Germline-derived CDR1 and CDR2 are MNHNY and SVGAGI (reference sequence). Trimming took 5 bases from V and 0 from J, leaving 17 bases between them. CDR3 length equals 17 residues. CDR3 DNA: TGTGCCAGCAGTCAAAACCAGTACAGGAACTCTGGAAACACCATATATTTT. Translation: CASSQNQYRNSGNTIYF.

The rearrangement joins TRBV7-9 to TRBJ2-3; a weak D match, TRBD1 (6 bases). V was clipped by 5 bases and J by 0 bases, with 12 bases between them. This CDR3 is 15 amino acids long. Germline CDR1 and CDR2: SEHNR and FQNEAQ (reference sequence). CDR3 bases: TGTGCCAGCAGCCCTAGGCAGGGGAGCACAGATACGCAGTATTTT. Protein product: CASSPRQGSTDTQYF.

The CDR3 DNA sequence: TGTGCCTGGGGGACAGGGGGCACAGATACGCAGTATTTT. Its translation is CAWGTGGTDTQYF. The genes are TRBV30 and TRBJ2-3, with 10 bases lining up with TRBD1. J was trimmed by 1 base and V by 5 bases; bases with no gene match: 0. The germline V gene encodes CDR1 GTSNPN and CDR2 SVGIG (reference sequence). The CDR3 spans 13 residues.

This rearrangement joins TRBV5-1 to TRBJ2-1, with D uncertain. CDR3 length: 14 amino acids. V was trimmed by 0 bases and J by 5 bases, leaving 9 bases between them. Germline CDR1 is SGHRS and CDR2 is YFSETQ. The CDR3 spells CASSLVLENNEQFF. The CDR3 DNA follows: TGCGCCAGCAGCTTGGTGTTGGAGAACAATGAGCAGTTCTTC.

The chain couples TRBV29-1 to TRBJ1-2; possibly TRBD1 for D (5 bases). Trimming shortened V by 7 bases and J by 4 bases, and 19 bases separated the two germline ends. The CDR3 has 14 residues. Per germline, CDR1 SQVTM and CDR2 ANQGSEA. Here the CDR3 DNA reads TGCAGCGGGGTTTTAGCGACAGACATCTATGGCTACACCTTC. Translation: CSGVLATDIYGYTF.

This chain links TRBV4-1 with TRBJ2-1; D may be TRBD1 or TRBD2 (5 bases each). The CDR3 is 16 residues long. The V gene lost 2 bases and the J gene lost 5 bases, with 16 bases spanning the gap. Germline loops: CDR1 MGHRA, CDR2 YSYEKL. The CDR3 DNA reads as TGCGCCAGCAGCCAATTTACGAGGGGTACTAACAATGAGCAGTTCTTC. Translating it yields CASSQFTRGTNNEQFF.

V usage is TRBV4-3 and J usage is TRBJ1-2; D gene uncertain. The CDR3 is 16 amino acids. Trimming took 1 base from V and 4 from J, leaving 16 bases between them. Germline CDR1 LGHNA, CDR2 YSLEER. The CDR3 DNA follows: TGCGCCAGCAGCCAAGTTAAGGGCGCGGGGTTCTATGGCTACACCTTC. Translated: CASSQVKGAGFYGYTF.

This clone showed up just a few times. The CDR3 DNA follows: TGCGCCAGCAGTGAAAGGGGACGTCAGTACTTC. Residues: CASSERGRQYF. The V gene is TRBV5-1, the J gene TRBJ2-7; either TRBD1 or TRBD2 may supply D (5 bases each). Trimming took 5 bases from V and 10 from J, leaving 13 bases between them. The CDR3 consists of 11 residues. Germline V gene sequence: CDR1 SGHRS, CDR2 YFSETQ.

The CDR3 here is CASSGTGGNTIYF. The DNA for the CDR3 is TGTGCCAGTAGCGGGACAGGTGGAAACACCATATATTTT. The chain recombines TRBV19 with TRBJ1-3; 8 bases match TRBD1. V shed 6 bases, J shed 3 bases, and the junction held 1 base outside the gene matches. The germline V gene has CDR1 LNHDA and CDR2 SQIVND (reference sequence). The CDR3 consists of 13 residues.

The rearrangement links TRBV9 to TRBJ1-6; TRBD1 agrees at 10 bases. The CDR3 consists of 15 residues. Looked up from germline, CDR1 is SGDLS and CDR2 is YYNGEE. The V gene end was trimmed by 4 bases and the J gene end by 8 bases; junction bases not matched to a gene: 6. The CDR3 is CASSTPGTGDSPLHF. The CDR3, as DNA: TGTGCCAGCAGCACCCCCGGGACAGGGGATTCACCCCTCCACTTT.

V and J are TRBV6-2 or TRBV6-3 and TRBJ1-2; D remains ambiguous. There are 13 residues in the CDR3. Germline lookup yields CDR1 MNHEY and CDR2 SVGEGT. Trimming removed 6 bases from V and 4 bases from J, with 12 bases in between. CDR3 nucleotide sequence: TGTGCCAGCAGCGAACAGACTATCTATGGCTACACCTTC. It translates to CASSEQTIYGYTF.

The chain links TRBV7-9 to TRBJ1-6; D unresolved. Trimming removed 1 base from V and 7 bases from J, with 14 bases in between. The CDR3 has 16 amino acids. CDR1 is SEHNR and CDR2 is FQNEAQ in the germline V gene (reference sequence). In nucleotides, the CDR3 is TGTGCCAGCAGCTTAGAGCAGAACAGTGAAAATTCACCCCTCCACTTT. Translation: CASSLEQNSENSPLHF.

This chain joins TRBV9 and TRBJ1-3, with D perhaps TRBD1 (5 bases). This CDR3 comprises 17 residues. V was trimmed by 3 bases and J by 4 bases, leaving 20 bases between them. Germline-derived CDR1 and CDR2 are SGDLS and YYNGEE. The CDR3 reads CASSGAGTALRGNTIYF. The CDR3, as DNA: TGTGCCAGCAGCGGGGCCGGGACGGCACTTCGAGGAAACACCATATATTTT.

The V and J genes are TRBV6-1 and TRBJ1-5; 7 bases map to TRBD1. The CDR3 spans 15 residues. Trimming removed 1 base from V and 7 bases from J; junction bases left unmatched: 7. From germline, CDR1 is MNHNS and CDR2 SASEGT. The DNA of the CDR3 is TGTGCCAGCAGTGAAGGGCGCAGGGGGGGCCAGCCCCAGCATTTT. Translation: CASSEGRRGGQPQHF.

In this sample, this clone turned up a few times. This chain joins TRBV7-9 and TRBJ2-7, with 7 bases lining up with TRBD2. Germline V gives CDR1 SEHNR, CDR2 FQNEAQ (reference sequence). The CDR3 totals 16 residues. Trimming at V came to 4 bases and at J to 3 bases, leaving 12 bases not matched to a gene. In DNA, the CDR3 is TGTGCCAGCAGCTGGAGGGAGGGTCCTGGGGGCTACGAGCAGTACTTC. Translating gives CASSWREGPGGYEQYF.